This T cell receptor (beta chain) appears in the sequencing data of a study of blood T cell repertoires in COVID-19. For the study at large: The United States, Italy and Spain provided the acute and convalescent COVID-19 samples. The cDNA or gDNA used as material had been derived from T cells, B-cell-depleted T cells, or PBMCs.

The germline V gene has CDR1 KGHSH and CDR2 LQKENI. The CDR3 sequence is 12 residues long. V shed 6 bases and J shed 7 bases, with 13 bases lying between them. Original processing methods: Scientists estimated how many nucleated cells there were by amplifying reference gene primers. Sequencing used immunoSEQ multiplex PCR; TCRdb keeps in-frame clones, though not all of them. The DNA gave D and trimming, while V, J and clone size come from that table. Among tens of thousands of clones, approximately 79% were seen once, and the ten largest hold around 20%. This clonotype was obtained from a woman over 75 with active or convalescent COVID-19. This chain connects TRBV18 to TRBJ2-7, with D unresolved. Material for sequencing was peripheral blood. CDR3: CASSLTTGEQYF. CDR3 coding DNA: TGTGCCAGCTCTCTAACTACCGGAGAGCAGTACTTC.